The rows below give T cell receptor beta chains drawn from one sample of a study of T cell repertoires in cytomegalovirus infection. TCRdb called the reads again in MiXCR, with one record for every CDR3 protein. The top ten hold 3.5% to 4.5% of the sample, which has roughly 300,000 distinct CDR3 sequences, roughly 9.5% seen once. The sample was PBMCs. The receptors shown here come from a human donor in good health (CMV status not recorded). Some clones in this sample may be carry-over from other donors' samples. Both conserved end residues are part of each CDR3. The D gene is left open where the match is weak. Some rows mark clone size as missing; the rest say once, few, many or name a class of expanded clone.

TRBD2	TRBJ2-7	TRBV6-2/TRBV6-3	.	14	CASSYLAGDYEQYF	TGTGCCAGCAGTTACCTAGCGGGAGACTACGAGCAGTACTTC
TRBD1	TRBJ2-7	TRBV28	few	16	CASSSAGTGNSYEQYF	TGTGCCAGCAGTTCCGCCGGGACAGGGAACTCCTACGAGCAGTACTTC
.	TRBJ1-5	TRBV7-6	many	17	CASSSSLGPNSNQPQHF	TGTGCCAGCAGCTCTTCCCTAGGCCCGAATAGCAATCAGCCCCAGCATTTT
.	TRBJ2-1	TRBV6-5	few	12	CASSRSHNEQFF	TGTGCCAGCAGTCGGAGCCACAATGAGCAGTTCTTC
.	TRBJ1-5	TRBV2	few	15	CASSGGLHSNQPQHF	TGTGCCAGCAGTGGGGGCTTACATAGCAATCAGCCCCAGCATTTT
TRBD1	TRBJ1-1	TRBV5-5	.	16	CASSPARGGMDTEAFF	TGTGCCAGCAGCCCAGCCAGGGGGGGAATGGACACTGAAGCTTTCTTT
TRBD1	TRBJ2-2	TRBV12-3/TRBV12-4	few	14	CASRVSGGAGELFF	TGTGCCAGCAGAGTCTCAGGGGGAGCCGGGGAGCTGTTTTTT
TRBD1	TRBJ2-5	TRBV6-2/TRBV6-3	many	16	CASSFPRTGMGETQYF	TGTGCCAGCAGTTTCCCTCGGACAGGCATGGGGGAGACCCAGTACTTC
.	TRBJ1-6	TRBV20-1	few	13	CSASSTGNSPLHF	TGCAGTGCCAGCTCAACGGGGAATTCACCCCTCCACTTT
.	TRBJ2-7	TRBV7-2	many	14	CASSLGAWGYEQYF	TGTGCCAGCAGCTTAGGCGCTTGGGGCTACGAGCAGTACTTC